The rows below give T cell receptor beta chains drawn from one sample of a study of beta chain features in type 1 diabetes. The repertoire was sequenced with immunoSEQ multiplex PCR; TCRdb's copy has only in-frame clones and lacks some. The profile shows about 650,000 clones, 9.5% to 15% of them singletons. Sequencing input: naive CD4+ T cells from blood. Every receptor here comes from a man in his thirties or forties with type 1 diabetes. Each CDR3 is given with its conserved first and last residue. A D gene is named only where the DNA matches it firmly. Clone size is not always given. Where it is, it says once, few, many or a class for expanded clones.

>TRBD1|-|TRBV30|TRBJ1-6
CAWGTGENSPLHF
TGTGCCTGGGGGACAGGGGAGAATTCACCCCTCCACTTT
>-|-|TRBV5-1|TRBJ2-6
CASSLQRPSGANVLTF
TGCGCCAGCAGCTTGCAAAGGCCCTCTGGGGCCAACGTCCTGACTTTC
>TRBD1|-|TRBV5-1|TRBJ2-7
CASSSTDRGEQYF
TGCGCCAGCAGCTCGACTGACAGGGGTGAGCAGTACTTC
>-|few|TRBV19|TRBJ2-1
CASSIRTTNNEQFF
TGTGCCAGTAGTATCCGGACTACTAACAATGAGCAGTTCTTC
>-|-|TRBV2|TRBJ2-1
CASSEGGRVAYNEQFF
TGTGCCAGCAGTGAAGGGGGAAGGGTCGCCTACAATGAGCAGTTCTTC
>-|few|TRBV7-9|TRBJ1-2
CASSLDHGSYGYTF
TGTGCCAGCAGCTTAGATCACGGGTCCTATGGCTACACCTTC
>-|few|TRBV30|TRBJ1-5
CAWSAGDQPQHF
TGTGCCTGGAGTGCGGGGGATCAGCCCCAGCATTTT
>TRBD1|few|TRBV7-6|TRBJ2-1
CASRPTGVGEQFF
TGTGCCAGCAGACCGACAGGGGTCGGTGAGCAGTTCTTC
>TRBD1|-|TRBV18|TRBJ1-6
CASSSPGQGSNSPLHF
TGTGCCAGCTCATCGCCAGGACAGGGAAGTAATTCACCCCTCCACTTT
>TRBD1|few|TRBV11-2|TRBJ2-3
CASSATGNSDTQYF
TGTGCCAGCAGCGCGACAGGGAATTCAGATACGCAGTATTTT
>-|-|TRBV30|TRBJ2-3
CAWSVNPDTQYF
TGTGCCTGGAGTGTTAACCCAGATACGCAGTATTTT
>-|few|TRBV6-1|TRBJ1-5
CATRQYSNQPQHF
TGTGCCACAAGACAGTATAGCAATCAGCCCCAGCATTTT
>-|-|TRBV30|TRBJ1-5
CAWSTLTSNQPQHF
TGTGCCTGGAGTACGCTAACTAGCAATCAGCCCCAGCATTTT
>-|few|TRBV7-2|TRBJ2-3
CASSLASASTDTQYF
TGTGCCAGCAGCTTAGCATCTGCTAGCACAGATACGCAGTATTTT
>-|few|TRBV27|TRBJ2-7
CASSLGPLYEQYF
TGTGCCAGCAGTCTCGGTCCTCTCTACGAGCAGTACTTC
>TRBD2|few|TRBV29-1|TRBJ2-7
CSAANIAGGYEQYF
TGCAGCGCAGCTAATATAGCGGGGGGGTACGAGCAGTACTTC
>-|-|TRBV7-9|TRBJ1-6
CVCSPGQRLYSPLHF
TGTGTATGCAGCCCCGGACAGCGGCTTTATTCACCCCTCCACTTT
>-|few|TRBV9|TRBJ2-6
CASSARPSRGSGANVLTF
TGTGCCAGCAGCGCCAGACCCTCCCGCGGATCTGGGGCCAACGTCCTGACTTTC
>-|-|TRBV28|TRBJ2-2
CASIIGQSTGELFF
TGTGCCAGCATCATAGGACAATCCACCGGGGAGCTGTTTTTT
>-|-|TRBV7-9|TRBJ2-7
CASSWDRGHSYEQYF
TGTGCCAGCAGCTGGGATCGGGGCCATTCCTACGAGCAGTACTTC
>-|few|TRBV27|TRBJ2-7
CASSRKPTDSYEQYF
TGTGCCAGCAGCCGGAAACCGACTGACTCCTACGAGCAGTACTTC
>TRBD2|-|TRBV7-2|TRBJ2-3
CASSSPGLQAYF
TGTGCCAGCAGCTCCCCGGGACTACAGGCGTATTTT
>-|-|TRBV6-5|TRBJ1-2
CASSYRGEGYTF
TGTGCCAGCAGTTACCGGGGGGAAGGCTACACCTTC
>TRBD2|-|TRBV29-1|TRBJ2-3
CSVEPLAGSNTQYF
TGCAGCGTTGAGCCGCTAGCGGGGTCGAATACGCAGTATTTT
>-|-|TRBV5-1|TRBJ2-1
CASSLGPGSYNEQFF
TGCGCCAGCAGCTTGGGGCCCGGGTCCTACAATGAGCAGTTCTTC
>-|few|TRBV6-5|TRBJ2-7
CASSYQGYEQYF
TGTGCCAGCAGTTACCAGGGGTACGAGCAGTACTTC
>-|-|TRBV2|TRBJ1-6
CASSEQSSYNSPLHF
TGTGCCAGCAGTGAACAGAGCTCCTATAATTCACCCCTCCACTTT
>-|few|TRBV9|TRBJ1-5
CASSSAGEGNQPQHF
TGTGCCAGCAGCTCTGCGGGCGAAGGCAATCAGCCCCAGCATTTT
>-|few|TRBV29-1|TRBJ2-2
CSVPGRLNTGELFF
TGCAGCGTCCCCGGGCGGCTGAACACCGGGGAGCTGTTTTTT
>TRBD1|-|TRBV5-1|TRBJ2-1
CASSFDRVDNEQFF
TGCGCCAGCAGTTTTGACAGGGTGGACAATGAGCAGTTCTTC
>-|once|TRBV30|TRBJ1-3
CAWVNSAHTIYF
TGTGCCTGGGTTAACTCAGCACACACCATATATTTT
>-|-|TRBV9|TRBJ2-3
CASSVVEGLPLPDTQYF
TGTGCCAGCAGCGTAGTAGAAGGATTGCCCCTTCCAGATACGCAGTATTTT
>-|-|TRBV7-2|TRBJ2-1
CASSLEGLGVEQFF
TGTGCCAGCAGCTTAGAAGGGCTCGGGGTTGAGCAGTTCTTC
>TRBD2|-|TRBV7-7|TRBJ2-1
CASSSGLAGDNEQFF
TGTGCCAGCAGCTCGGGACTAGCGGGGGACAATGAGCAGTTCTTC
>TRBD1|-|TRBV5-1|TRBJ1-5
CASSPQGQDQPQHF
TGCGCCAGCAGCCCCCAAGGACAGGATCAGCCCCAGCATTTT
>TRBD1|few|TRBV7-9|TRBJ2-7
CASSSPGTGSEQYF
TGTGCCAGCAGCTCCCCGGGGACAGGGTCCGAGCAGTACTTC
>TRBD1|-|TRBV11-2|TRBJ1-2
CASSPHPSGQGAQTIGYTF
TGTGCCAGCAGCCCTCACCCCTCCGGACAGGGGGCGCAAACCATTGGCTACACCTTC
>TRBD1|few|TRBV11-3|TRBJ1-3
CASSWKGQSSGNTIYF
TGTGCCAGCAGCTGGAAGGGACAGAGCTCTGGAAACACCATATATTTT
>TRBD1|few|TRBV19|TRBJ2-2
CASRQGTGNTGELFF
TGTGCCAGTAGACAAGGGACAGGGAACACCGGGGAGCTGTTTTTT
>-|-|TRBV13|TRBJ1-2
CASSPTGFYGYTF
TGTGCCAGCAGCCCCACAGGATTCTATGGCTACACCTTC
>TRBD2|few|TRBV29-1|TRBJ2-3
CSLMRLAVSTDTQYF
TGCAGCCTCATGAGACTAGCGGTTAGCACAGATACGCAGTATTTT
>TRBD1|-|TRBV7-2|TRBJ2-7
CASSFPGQGAYEQYF
TGTGCCAGCAGCTTTCCGGGACAGGGGGCTTACGAGCAGTACTTC
>TRBD1|-|TRBV5-1|TRBJ1-1
CASSSDRGTEAFF
TGCGCCAGCAGCTCTGACAGGGGAACTGAAGCTTTCTTT
>TRBD1|many|TRBV14|TRBJ2-1
CASSHWDRGSYNEQFF
TGTGCCAGCAGCCATTGGGACAGGGGTTCCTACAATGAGCAGTTCTTC
>-|-|TRBV28|TRBJ2-7
CASSFGGLVYEQYF
TGTGCCAGCAGTTTCGGGGGATTAGTCTACGAGCAGTACTTC
>TRBD1|few|TRBV15|TRBJ2-5
CATSRSSGQGSPQYF
TGTGCCACCAGCAGATCTTCCGGACAGGGGTCTCCCCAGTACTTC
>-|-|TRBV7-9|TRBJ2-1
CASSLGSSYNEQFF
TGTGCCAGCAGCTTAGGCTCCTCCTACAATGAGCAGTTCTTC